The 8 T cell receptor beta chains given below trace back to one sample, sequenced in a study of T-cell memory formation after mild COVID-19. TCRdb fed the 5' RACE reads into MiXCR, producing one record per CDR3 protein. The data contain 350,000 to 500,000 distinct CDR3 sequences, 15% to 20% of them singletons. Source material: PBMCs or a T cell subset sorted from them (not recorded which). All receptors come from an adult woman who had mild COVID-19 (a few samples of this study predate the infection). Cell type and time point are not known.

The rearrangement links TRBV2 to TRBJ2-7; no clear D. The germline CDR1 and CDR2 sequences are SNHLY and FYNNEI. Trimming removed 7 bases from V and 3 bases from J, with 10 bases in between. The CDR3 has 12 amino acids. The CDR3: CASKDGRYEQYF. The CDR3 DNA reads TGTGCCAGCAAGGACGGACGCTACGAGCAGTACTTC.

This clonotype was observed a few times. The chain links TRBV6-5 to TRBJ2-2; a weak D match, TRBD2 (6 bases). V lost 2 bases and J lost 4, with 14 bases in between. Per the germline V gene, CDR1 is MNHEY and CDR2 is SVGAGI. This CDR3 is built from 16 residues. CDR3 residues: CASSYNSGPLTGELFF. CDR3 nucleotide sequence: TGTGCCAGCAGTTACAATAGCGGACCCCTCACCGGGGAGCTGTTTTTT.

Concerning this clonotype: The junction shows a germline mismatch at one end, possibly a read error. This chain joins TRBV9 and TRBJ2-3, with 7 nucleotides matching TRBD1. CDR1 is SGDLS, CDR2 YYNGEE, per germline. This CDR3 is built from 12 residues. The CDR3 protein is CASSVAPGGPIF. The CDR3, as DNA: TGTGCCAGCAGCGTAGCCCCAGGGGGACCGATCTTT.

The chain links TRBV2 to TRBJ1-3; D remains ambiguous. Trimming removed 5 bases from V and 0 bases from J, with 11 bases in between. Germline V CDR1 and CDR2: SNHLY, FYNNEI. The CDR3 extends over 15 amino acids. The DNA for the CDR3 is TGTGCCAGCAGTTCCGACCTGGCCTCTGGAAACACCATATATTTT. Translation: CASSSDLASGNTIYF.

This clonotype was seen only a few times. V and J are TRBV19 and TRBJ1-1; 8 bases are shared with TRBD1. Germline V gene data show CDR1 as LNHDA and CDR2 as SQIVND (reference sequence). The J segment lost 4 bases and the V segment lost 3 bases, leaving 19 bases of the junction unmatched. The CDR3 runs 19 residues. The CDR3 nucleotides read TGTGCCAGTAGTATTTGGGCCAACAGGGGGTCCACGCGGGGCACTGAAGCTTTCTTT. Amino acid sequence: CASSIWANRGSTRGTEAFF.

The chain links TRBV10-3 to TRBJ1-5; 9 positions match TRBD1. Per the germline V gene, CDR1 is ENHRY and CDR2 is SYGVKD. Trimming removed 8 bases from V and 6 bases from J; junction bases left unmatched: 5. CDR3 length: 13 amino acids. CDR3 residues: CAIGDRAAQPQHF. CDR3 sequence (DNA): TGTGCCATCGGGGACAGGGCGGCTCAGCCCCAGCATTTT.

This clonotype was counted at least ten times. The rearrangement joins TRBV14 to TRBJ2-1; no reliable D call. The CDR3 runs 11 residues. The germline CDR1 and CDR2 sequences are SGHDN and FVKESK. V lost 2 bases to trimming and J lost 8 bases, with 4 bases between them. The CDR3 loop reads CASSQSYEQFF. Here the CDR3 DNA reads TGTGCCAGCAGCCAATCTTATGAGCAGTTCTTC.

This clonotype was seen a few times. The V gene is TRBV12-3 or TRBV12-4, the J gene TRBJ2-3, with 7 bases fitting TRBD1. The CDR3 contains 16 residues. Losses at the gene ends were 3 bases for V and 2 bases for J; bases not matched to a gene: 8. CDR3 protein: CASSFWVTGNTDTQYF. CDR3 DNA sequence: TGTGCCAGCAGTTTTTGGGTGACAGGGAACACAGATACGCAGTATTTT.